These 13 T cell receptor beta chains share one sample of origin, sequenced in a study of spatial heterogeneity in lung cancer. In TCRdb, the 5' RACE reads were re-called with MiXCR into one record per CDR3 protein. The sample carries some 11,000 distinct CDR3 sequences, about 3.5% recorded once. The time point was: sample taken at primary tumor resection. Material for sequencing was whole RNA from tumor, nontumor lung or frozen PBMC, left unsorted. Sample: PBMCs, taken at surgery. The receptors here all came from a female donor with early-stage non-small cell lung cancer.

This clonotype was picked up many times. This beta chain is a stray sequence in a library constructed for alpha chains; its clone size is not meaningful. The chain employs TRBV6-6 and TRBJ2-2; D is perhaps TRBD2 (5 bases). Trimming pared 7 bases from V and 5 bases from J, leaving 11 bases between. The CDR3 has 13 residues. The germline gives CDR1 MNHNY, CDR2 SVGAGI (reference sequence). CDR3 nucleotide sequence: TGTGCCAGCACCTGGACTCAAACCGGGGAGCTGTTTTTT. It translates to CASTWTQTGELFF.

This clonotype was seen at least ten times. With the library built for alpha chains, this beta chain is off target and its frequency is not meaningful. This sequence joins TRBV6-5 and TRBJ2-7, with 13 bases identical to TRBD2. The V gene's germline CDR1 is MNHEY and CDR2 SVGAGI. Losses at the gene ends were 3 bases for V and 2 bases for J; bases not matched to a gene: 1. The CDR3 has 15 amino acids. The CDR3 DNA reads as TGTGCCAGCAGTTATGGGACTAGCGGGACCTACGAGCAGTACTTC. This codes for CASSYGTSGTYEQYF.

This clonotype was picked up many times. The library was built for alpha chains, so this beta chain is an off-target read and its size means little. The V call is TRBV29-1, the J call TRBJ1-1; perhaps TRBD1 as D (6 bases). V was cut by 7 bases and J by 4 bases, with 19 bases left in between. Germline CDR1 and CDR2: SQVTM and ANQGSEA. The CDR3 length is 14 residues. The CDR3 sequence: CSAQGGGWGTEAFF. The DNA for the CDR3 is TGCAGCGCCCAAGGGGGGGGCTGGGGCACTGAAGCTTTCTTT.

This clonotype was counted at least ten times. This beta chain is an unintended read in a library built for alpha chains; its size means little. The rearrangement joins TRBV11-2 to TRBJ2-1; 13 bases align to TRBD2. The germline gives CDR1 SGHAT, CDR2 FQNNGV. This CDR3 has 16 residues. Trimming removed 3 bases from V and 4 bases from J; junction bases left unmatched: 3. This CDR3 reads CASSFRLAGGYNEQFF. The CDR3 nucleotides read TGTGCCAGCAGCTTCCGACTAGCGGGAGGTTACAATGAGCAGTTCTTC. The variable domain in full, completed from reference TRBV11-2 and TRBJ2-1, reads EAGVAQSPRYKIIEKRQSVAFWCNPISGHATLYWYQQILGQGPKLLIQFQNNGVVDDSQLPKDRFSAERLKGVDSTLKIQPAKLEDSAVYLCASSFRLAGGYNEQFFGPGTRLTVL.

This clonotype was picked up many times. This beta chain slipped into a library made for alpha chains as a stray read, so its size is not meaningful. This chain uses TRBV7-2 with TRBJ2-1; D remains ambiguous. Germline-derived CDR1 and CDR2 are SGHTA and FQGNSA. Between the trimmed V and J ends, which lost 5 bases and 7 bases, there was a span of 12 bases. The CDR3 is 13 residues long. In nucleotides, the CDR3 is TGTGCCAGCAGCCCGGACGGAATGAATGAGCAGTTCTTC. Amino acid sequence: CASSPDGMNEQFF.

This clonotype was observed at least ten times. A library prepared for alpha chains yielded this beta chain as an off-target read; its size is of little meaning. The chain couples TRBV6-5 to TRBJ2-3; possibly TRBD2 for D (5 bases). CDR1 and CDR2 (germline): MNHEY, SVGAGI. V was clipped by 7 bases and J by 3 bases, with 17 bases between them. This CDR3 is built from 15 residues. For the CDR3, the DNA is TGTGCCAGCAAAGCTAGCACGTCCTTGACAGATACGCAGTATTTT. Protein sequence: CASKASTSLTDTQYF.

There are many counts of this clonotype. This beta chain is an off-target read within a library intended for alpha chains, so its frequency means little. This chain connects TRBV12-5 to TRBJ2-1; possible D gene TRBD1, 6 bases. CDR3 length: 18 residues. V lost 1 base and J 7 bases, leaving 23 bases between the germline ends. The V gene's germline CDR1 is LGHNT and CDR2 FRNRAP. CDR3 sequence reads: CASGLESLGTPLTNEQFF. The CDR3 bases are TGTGCTAGTGGTTTGGAATCTCTCGGGACACCGCTGACAAATGAGCAGTTCTTC.

This clonotype was recorded at least ten times. Because this beta chain is a stray read in a library intended to capture alpha chains, its abundance should not be given much weight. The V gene is TRBV20-1, the J gene TRBJ1-1; D possibly corresponds to TRBD1 (6 bases). The germline CDR1 and CDR2 sequences are DFQATT and SNEGSKA (reference sequence). The CDR3 length is 13 residues. V was cut by 6 bases and J by 7 bases, with 18 bases left in between. The CDR3, as DNA: TGCAGTGCCCCAAAAGAGGGGGGGGTTGAAGCTTTCTTT. Protein sequence: CSAPKEGGVEAFF.

Many counts were recorded for this clonotype. The size of this beta chain means little, since it is a stray read in a library made for alpha chains. This chain links TRBV7-2 with TRBJ2-7, with a possible D match to TRBD1 (6 bases). CDR1 and CDR2 (germline): SGHTA, FQGNSA. The V end was cut by 5 bases, the J end by 0 bases, with 11 bases between. This CDR3 spans 14 amino acids. DNA of the CDR3: TGTGCCAGCAGCACCCCGACAGGCTCCTACGAGCAGTACTTC. Protein sequence: CASSTPTGSYEQYF.

This clonotype was observed at least ten times. A library made for alpha chains picked up this beta chain off target, so its size means little. This chain uses TRBV3-1 with TRBJ1-6; D ambiguous. V was shortened by 0 bases and J by 8 bases, with 8 bases between the two germline ends. This CDR3 spans 14 amino acids. CDR1 is LGHDT, CDR2 YNNKEL, per germline (reference sequence). CDR3 in amino acids: CASSQDRSDSPLHF. CDR3 nucleotide sequence: TGTGCCAGCAGCCAAGATAGGAGTGATTCACCCCTCCACTTT.

This clonotype was seen repeatedly, ten times or more. This beta chain is an unintended read in a library built for alpha chains; its size means little. The rearrangement joins TRBV19 to TRBJ2-7, with 11 bases matching TRBD2. V was pared by 5 bases and J by 1 base, with 7 bases of the junction left unmatched. This CDR3 contains 16 residues. Germline CDR1 reads LNHDA; CDR2 reads SQIVND (reference sequence). CDR3 coding DNA: TGTGCCAGTAGTGGTACCGGGACTAGCGGATCCTACGAGCAGTACTTC. Its translation: CASSGTGTSGSYEQYF.

In its sample, this clonotype was seen many times. This beta chain lies outside the target of a library built for alpha chains; its clone size means little. The chain joins TRBV7-2 to TRBJ1-6, with D hard to call. The germline V gene has CDR1 SGHTA and CDR2 FQGNSA. The V end was cut by 5 bases, the J end by 4 bases, with 9 bases between. The CDR3 length is 14 residues. The CDR3 region is CASSQQVYNSPLHF. The CDR3 DNA reads as TGTGCCAGCAGCCAGCAGGTTTATAATTCACCCCTCCACTTT.

Note on this clonotype: Within a library made for alpha chains, this beta chain is off target, and its count is uninformative. This rearrangement joins TRBV20-1 to TRBJ2-1; 11 bases are shared with TRBD2. Germline V gene lookup returns CDR1 DFQATT and CDR2 SNEGSKA (reference sequence). CDR3 length: 11 residues. Trimming removed 6 bases from V and 9 bases from J; junction bases left unmatched: 1. For the CDR3, the DNA is TGCAGTGCAACTAGCGGGGGTGAGCAGTTCTTC. Translation gives CSATSGGEQFF.